This T cell receptor beta chain was profiled in a study of PD-L1 blockade in urothelial cancer. Study-wide context: Each patient had 0 to 3 earlier chemotherapy regimens. Blood underwent analysis 3 weeks (second dose) and 6 weeks after treatment began. Researchers found blood samples held a median of 141,255 T cells. Broader study findings: Larger 3-week expansion of tumor-associated blood clones was seen in durable-benefit patients.

The time point is: pretreatment peripheral blood. The V and J ends lost 0 bases and 2 bases, in that order; junction bases with no gene match: 2. CDR1 and CDR2 (germline): SGHRS, YFSETQ. This CDR3 has 15 amino acids. The table came from immunoSEQ multiplex PCR; TCRdb's copy has only in-frame clones and leaves some out. This table holds some 74,000 clones, 70% to 90% found once. Notes on this clone: Its antigen is not identified.

This sequence originates from a man aged 35 to 55 with urothelial cancer. The genes are TRBV5-1 and TRBJ1-2; TRBD1 aligns across 9 bases. The sample here was PBMCs, taken around atezolizumab (anti-PD-L1) treatment. CDR3 loop: CASSLVTGGNYGYTF. CDR3 nucleotide sequence: TGCGCCAGCAGCTTGGTGACAGGGGGGAACTATGGCTACACCTTC.